This entry describes one T cell receptor beta chain. Its antigen is still unknown. The source of the sample is a study of blood T cells in healthy people across ages. From germline, CDR1 is SGDLS and CDR2 YYNGEE. V lost 0 bases to trimming and J lost 0 bases, with 13 bases between them. The CDR3 has 16 amino acids. It was with a sample-barcoded 5' primer and a J-beta primer mix that a second PCR of roughly 6 to 12 cycles was run. The template-switch adaptor was a 5' adaptor with 12 random nucleotides. It tagged each cDNA molecule. TCRdb re-called the 5' RACE reads with MiXCR, one entry per CDR3 protein. In the table there are almost 800,000 distinct CDR3 sequences, roughly 60% of which are singletons. Overall study findings and caveats: TCR beta diversity, measured per million T cells, fell in a roughly linear way with age. Long-lived donors exceeded aged donors in naive CD4+ cells and diversity.

Peripheral blood was drawn, approximately 9.7 milliliters per donor. Sequencing was performed on blood. This sequence was found in a man under 40 in good health. The rearrangement links TRBV9 to TRBJ2-7; weak D call: TRBD1 (6 bases). As DNA, the CDR3 is TGTGCCAGCAGCGTAGCCGAGGGGGACCCCTCCTACGAGCAGTACTTC. Encoded protein: CASSVAEGDPSYEQYF.